These T cell receptor beta chains were read from a single sample in a study of early T cells in non-severe SARS-CoV-2 infection. TCRdb reanalysed the 5' RACE reads using MiXCR and keeps one entry per CDR3 protein. The repertoire has over 85,000 distinct CDR3 sequences, roughly 12% of them found once; the top ten carry 3.8%. Here the sequenced sample was whole blood, taken at baseline. These receptors originate from an adult who was a healthcare worker with PCR-confirmed SARS-CoV-2 infection or an uninfected control (not recorded which). Each CDR3 is given with its conserved first and last residue. D genes are given only for firm matches. The size of a clone is reported for some rows only, either as once, few or many, or as a class for expanded clones.

V gene,clone size,D gene,J gene,CDR3 protein,CDR3 DNA
TRBV11-3,few,TRBD1,TRBJ2-2,CASSLRWTGGTGELFF,TGTGCCAGCAGCTTGAGATGGACAGGGGGAACCGGGGAGCTGTTTTTT
TRBV5-1,-,TRBD1,TRBJ1-4,CASSQGTGGEKLFF,TGCGCCAGCAGCCAGGGAACAGGGGGTGAAAAACTGTTTTTT
TRBV6-5,-,TRBD1,TRBJ2-4,CASNRDRGSIQYF,TGTGCCAGCAACCGGGACAGGGGTTCCATTCAGTACTTC
TRBV27,-,-,TRBJ2-3,CASTLRASGTDTQYF,TGTGCCAGCACCCTACGGGCTAGCGGCACAGATACGCAGTATTTT
TRBV12-3/TRBV12-4,-,TRBD1,TRBJ1-1,CASSLPGQANTEAFF,TGTGCCAGCAGTCTTCCGGGACAGGCGAACACTGAAGCTTTCTTT
TRBV11-2,few,TRBD1,TRBJ1-5,CASSDKTGTVSQPQHF,TGTGCCAGCAGCGATAAGACAGGGACTGTCAGTCAGCCCCAGCATTTT
TRBV2,many,TRBD2,TRBJ2-2,CASSVRTLSGSTGELFF,TGTGCCAGCAGTGTCCGGACTCTTAGCGGGAGTACCGGGGAGCTGTTTTTT
TRBV20-1,few,TRBD1,TRBJ2-7,CSAAPGQGRYEQYF,TGCAGTGCGGCCCCGGGACAGGGGCGGTACGAGCAGTACTTC
TRBV6-5,many,TRBD1,TRBJ1-1,CASSKTGGTEAFF,TGTGCCAGCAGCAAAACAGGGGGCACTGAAGCTTTCTTT
TRBV29-1,-,-,TRBJ1-2,CSVSSLINYGYTF,TGCAGCGTTAGTTCCCTGATTAACTATGGCTACACCTTC
TRBV20-1,few,-,TRBJ1-5,CSANTRGPSNQPQHF,TGCAGTGCTAACACCAGGGGTCCAAGCAATCAGCCCCAGCATTTT
TRBV5-4,-,-,TRBJ2-2,CAVAIGTGELFF,TGTGCCGTAGCGATTGGCACCGGGGAGCTGTTTTTT
TRBV20-1,few,TRBD1,TRBJ2-7,CSARRTGGTYEQYF,TGCAGTGCTAGACGGACAGGGGGAACATACGAGCAGTACTTC
TRBV5-8,many,TRBD1,TRBJ2-4,CASSSGTALAKNIQYF,TGTGCCAGCAGCTCAGGGACAGCTTTAGCCAAAAACATTCAGTACTTC
TRBV10-3,few,-,TRBJ1-1,CAIRTSTENTEAFF,TGTGCCATCAGGACTTCGACAGAGAACACTGAAGCTTTCTTT
TRBV9,many,-,TRBJ2-7,CASSPRDRSYEQYF,TGTGCCAGCAGCCCGCGGGACAGAAGCTACGAGCAGTACTTC
TRBV28,-,TRBD1,TRBJ1-4,CASSLSPGGGREKLFF,TGTGCCAGCAGTCTCTCCCCAGGAGGGGGCCGTGAAAAACTGTTTTTT
TRBV27,few,-,TRBJ1-1,CASRRGQKAMNTEAFF,TGTGCCAGCAGACGAGGGCAAAAGGCGATGAACACTGAAGCTTTCTTT
TRBV6-1,few,TRBD2,TRBJ2-7,CASSELLAGAYEQYF,TGTGCCAGCAGTGAATTGCTAGCGGGGGCCTACGAGCAGTACTTC
TRBV7-9,-,-,TRBJ1-2,CASSFTGIGYTF,TGTGCCAGCAGCTTTACAGGGATTGGCTACACCTTC
TRBV19,-,-,TRBJ1-5,CASTASPRDGKPQHF,TGTGCCAGTACAGCTTCTCCAAGGGACGGAAAGCCCCAGCATTTT
TRBV20-1,few,-,TRBJ1-5,CSATDRTSQPQHF,TGCAGTGCAACCGACAGAACGTCGCAGCCCCAGCATTTT
TRBV11-2,-,TRBD1,TRBJ2-1,CASSPNQRQGNEQFF,TGTGCCAGCAGCCCCAACCAAAGACAGGGTAATGAGCAGTTCTTC
TRBV7-2,few,-,TRBJ2-7,CASSYSVSSYEQYF,TGTGCCAGCAGCTATAGCGTAAGCTCCTACGAGCAGTACTTC
TRBV20-1,-,-,TRBJ1-6,CSANPGGYNSPLHF,TGCAGTGCTAACCCCGGCGGTTATAATTCACCCCTCCACTTT
TRBV10-2,few,-,TRBJ1-1,CASSERVGGLTEAFF,TGCGCCAGCAGTGAAAGGGTAGGGGGGCTCACTGAAGCTTTCTTT
TRBV7-9,many,TRBD2,TRBJ2-1,CASSPGAGRNNEQFF,TGTGCCAGCAGCCCTGGAGCGGGACGCAACAATGAGCAGTTCTTC
TRBV10-3,-,-,TRBJ2-7,CAISVPGRYEQYF,TGTGCCATCAGTGTTCCAGGGAGGTACGAGCAGTACTTC
TRBV29-1,few,-,TRBJ1-1,CSVVGDHTEAFF,TGCAGCGTTGTGGGGGACCACACTGAAGCTTTCTTT
TRBV7-3,few,-,TRBJ2-2,CASSPTSTGELFF,TGTGCCAGCAGCCCAACTAGTACCGGGGAGCTGTTTTTT
TRBV11-2,-,TRBD1,TRBJ1-2,CASSFPGTGERGYTF,TGTGCCAGCAGCTTCCCTGGGACAGGGGAACGGGGCTACACCTTC
TRBV28,many,-,TRBJ1-1,CASSKVTASNTEAFF,TGTGCCAGCAGCAAGGTGACAGCTTCGAACACTGAAGCTTTCTTT
TRBV5-5,few,TRBD1,TRBJ2-1,CASSWWGQTYNEQFF,TGTGCCAGCAGCTGGTGGGGACAGACATACAATGAGCAGTTCTTC
TRBV25-1,-,-,TRBJ1-1,CASSESGAGTEAFF,TGTGCCAGCAGTGAATCTGGGGCGGGCACTGAAGCTTTCTTT
TRBV18,-,-,TRBJ2-5,CASSPQATEETQYF,TGTGCCAGCTCACCACAGGCGACGGAAGAGACCCAGTACTTC
TRBV27,few,TRBD2,TRBJ2-7,CASSVRIGSGRAYEQYF,TGTGCCAGCAGTGTACGAATTGGTAGCGGGAGGGCCTACGAGCAGTACTTC
TRBV12-3/TRBV12-4,few,TRBD2,TRBJ2-7,CASSLVLAGEQYF,TGTGCCAGCAGTTTAGTCCTAGCGGGCGAGCAGTACTTC
TRBV6-2/TRBV6-3,many,-,TRBJ2-7,CASSGRSEQYF,TGTGCCAGCAGTGGGAGGAGTGAGCAGTACTTC
TRBV19,few,-,TRBJ2-5,CASRSGVGTQYF,TGTGCCAGTAGGTCAGGAGTAGGGACCCAGTACTTC
TRBV5-1,few,-,TRBJ1-2,CASSLLGPGDYGYTF,TGCGCCAGCAGCTTGTTAGGTCCAGGAGACTATGGCTACACCTTC
TRBV18,few,-,TRBJ2-7,CASSPLESTVEQYF,TGTGCCAGCTCACCTCTGGAGTCGACAGTCGAGCAGTACTTC
TRBV20-1,few,TRBD1,TRBJ1-2,CSAGRDSGYTF,TGCAGTGCCGGACGGGACAGTGGCTACACCTTC
TRBV20-1,-,-,TRBJ2-2,CSAAAGGGANTGELFF,TGCAGTGCCGCGGCTGGGGGCGGAGCGAACACCGGGGAGCTGTTTTTT
TRBV6-5,many,TRBD2,TRBJ2-3,CASSYRIAGGLLDTQYF,TGTGCCAGCAGTTACAGGATCGCGGGGGGGCTGTTAGATACGCAGTATTTT
TRBV7-8,-,-,TRBJ2-7,CASSPMAASHEQYF,TGTGCCAGCAGCCCGATGGCGGCTAGCCACGAGCAGTACTTC
TRBV10-3,many,TRBD2,TRBJ2-1,CAISSGLAVTNEQFF,TGTGCCATCAGTAGCGGACTAGCAGTCACCAATGAGCAGTTCTTC
TRBV6-5,few,-,TRBJ1-1,CASSHNRGLNRNTEAFF,TGTGCCAGCAGTCATAACCGGGGCTTAAACCGGAACACTGAAGCTTTCTTT
TRBV27,-,TRBD1,TRBJ2-7,CASSQIWTGPGAEQYF,TGTGCCAGCAGTCAAATCTGGACAGGTCCAGGAGCCGAGCAGTACTTC
TRBV4-2,few,-,TRBJ1-2,CASSQGLAPYGYTF,TGTGCCAGCAGCCAAGGCTTGGCCCCCTATGGCTACACCTTC
TRBV9,few,-,TRBJ2-3,CASSISGASSTDTQYF,TGTGCCAGCAGCATTAGCGGAGCCTCTAGCACAGATACGCAGTATTTT
TRBV5-1,-,-,TRBJ1-2,CASSFRDPNGYTF,TGCGCCAGCAGCTTCCGGGATCCCAATGGCTACACCTTC
TRBV29-1,few,-,TRBJ2-3,CSADGGSTDTQYF,TGCAGCGCCGACGGGGGCAGCACAGATACGCAGTATTTT
TRBV5-1,few,TRBD1,TRBJ1-1,CASSFTGGGTEAFF,TGCGCCAGCAGTTTTACAGGGGGCGGGACTGAAGCTTTCTTT
TRBV6-4,-,-,TRBJ2-2,CASSQEEYGELFF,TGTGCCAGCAGCCAGGAGGAGTACGGGGAGCTGTTTTTT
TRBV2,few,-,TRBJ2-7,CASTRQEEQYF,TGTGCCAGCACTCGACAGGAGGAGCAGTACTTC